The next 9 T cell receptor beta chains were all read from a single sample in a study of blood T cell repertoires in COVID-19. Using immunoSEQ multiplex PCR, the repertoire was profiled, and TCRdb retains in-frame clones only, with some absent. In the table there are around 170,000 clones, approximately 88% of which are singletons. Source material: peripheral blood. Receptors were obtained from a woman in her thirties with acute or convalescent COVID-19.

This clone was recorded once. The chain carries TRBV24-1 and TRBJ1-1, with D possibly TRBD1 on 6 matching bases. The V gene lost 3 bases and the J gene lost 8 bases, with 12 bases spanning the gap. The germline CDR1 and CDR2 sequences are KGHDR and SFDVKD. There are 13 residues in the CDR3. CDR3 amino acids: CATSDEHRVEAFF. The CDR3 DNA is TGTGCCACCAGTGATGAACACAGGGTAGAAGCTTTCTTT.

This clone appeared once. CDR3: CSVNTGTGLFF. The CDR3 nucleotides are TGCAGCGTTAACACGGGTACAGGGCTGTTTTTT. V and J are TRBV29-1 and TRBJ1-4, with D possibly matching TRBD1 (6 bases). The CDR3 has 11 amino acids. From germline, CDR1 is SQVTM and CDR2 ANQGSEA. With 5 bases removed from V and 14 bases from J, the gap between germline ends came to 15 bases.

The genes are TRBV5-1 and TRBJ2-2, with a tentative D call TRBD2 (5 bases). The CDR3 contains 13 residues. The V and J ends lost 7 bases and 1 base respectively, with 8 bases between them. Per germline, CDR1 SGHRS and CDR2 YFSETQ. CDR3 in amino acids: CASCEGNTGELFF. DNA for the CDR3: TGCGCCAGCTGCGAGGGGAACACCGGGGAGCTGTTTTTT.

The genes are TRBV6-5 and TRBJ1-4; no firm D call. The germline V gene has CDR1 MNHEY and CDR2 SVGAGI. Deletions cut 5 bases from V and 12 bases from J, with 16 bases between. The CDR3 sequence is 13 residues long. The CDR3 bases are TGTGCCAGCAGTCCAAGGACTGTTCCGCAACTGTTTTTT. It codes for CASSPRTVPQLFF.

V gene TRBV7-9 combines with J gene TRBJ1-1; D is undetermined. The germline V gene has CDR1 SEHNR and CDR2 FQNEAQ (reference sequence). The CDR3 covers 12 residues. Trimming cost V 8 bases and J 0 bases, with 7 bases left between them. CDR3 sequence reads: CASQIVNTEAFF. CDR3 nucleotides: TGTGCCAGCCAAATTGTGAACACTGAAGCTTTCTTT.

The chain uses TRBV19 and TRBJ2-5; TRBD2 matches at 7 bases. Trimming cost V 3 bases and J 4 bases; bases outside gene matches: 8. CDR3 size: 15 residues. The V gene's germline CDR1 is LNHDA and CDR2 SQIVND (reference sequence). This CDR3 reads CASSMRRTSGETQYF. CDR3 coding DNA: TGTGCCAGTAGTATGCGTCGGACTAGTGGAGAGACCCAGTACTTC.

The chain has TRBV19 and TRBJ1-2, with a tentative D call TRBD1 (6 bases). Germline CDR1 is LNHDA and CDR2 is SQIVND (reference sequence). V was shortened by 3 bases and J by 4 bases, with 9 bases between the two germline ends. The CDR3 has 13 amino acids. This chain's CDR3 is CASSIGGAYGYTF. In DNA form, the CDR3 reads TGTGCCAGTAGTATTGGGGGCGCCTATGGCTACACCTTC.

The rearrangement joins TRBV5-1 to TRBJ2-1, with TRBD2 identical over 12 bases. There are 15 residues in the CDR3. The V and J ends lost 4 bases and 7 bases, in that order; junction bases with no gene match: 6. Germline CDR1 is SGHRS and CDR2 is YFSETQ. The CDR3, as DNA: TGCGCCAGCAGCATCGGACTAGCGGGACCGAATGAGCAGTTCTTC. Translation gives CASSIGLAGPNEQFF.

The rearrangement uses TRBV10-3 and TRBJ2-1; the D is unclear. The V and J ends lost 4 bases and 3 bases respectively, with 10 bases between them. Germline V gene data show CDR1 as ENHRY and CDR2 as SYGVKD. The CDR3 is 14 residues long. The CDR3 nucleotides are TGTGCCATCAGTGCGGAGTTAAACTACAATGAGCAGTTCTTC. It is translated as CAISAELNYNEQFF.